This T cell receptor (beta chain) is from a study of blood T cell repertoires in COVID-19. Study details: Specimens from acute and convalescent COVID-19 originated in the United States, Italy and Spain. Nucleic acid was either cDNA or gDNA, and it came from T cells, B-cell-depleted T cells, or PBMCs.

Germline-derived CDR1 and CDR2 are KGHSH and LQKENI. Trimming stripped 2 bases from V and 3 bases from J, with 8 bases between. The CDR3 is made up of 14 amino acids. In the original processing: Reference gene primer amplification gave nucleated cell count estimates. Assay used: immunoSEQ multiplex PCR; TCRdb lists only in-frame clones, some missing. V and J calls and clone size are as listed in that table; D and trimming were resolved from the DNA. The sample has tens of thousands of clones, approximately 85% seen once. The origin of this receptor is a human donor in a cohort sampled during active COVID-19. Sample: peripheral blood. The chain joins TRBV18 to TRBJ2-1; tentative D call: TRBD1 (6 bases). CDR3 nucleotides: TGTGCCAGCTCACCAGGGACACACTACAATGAGCAGTTCTTC. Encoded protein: CASSPGTHYNEQFF. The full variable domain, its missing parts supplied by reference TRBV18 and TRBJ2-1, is NAGVMQNPRHLVRRRGQEARLRCSPMKGHSHVYWYRQLPEEGLKFMVYLQKENIIDESGMPKERFSAEFPKEGPSILRIQQVVRGDSAAYFCASSPGTHYNEQFFGPGTRLTVL.